These T cell receptor beta chains were read from a single sample in a study of shared clonotypes between healthy human individuals. Profiling relied on immunoSEQ multiplex PCR, and the TCRdb table lists in-frame clones only, not all of them. The sample has about 2.5 million clones, roughly 90% seen once. Sample: naive CD4+ T cells from PBMCs. The receptor set was obtained from a man aged 18 to 35 in good health. Some clones in this sample may be carry-over from other donors' samples. The CDR3 runs from the conserved cysteine through the conserved F or W. A D gene is named only where the DNA matches it firmly. Clone size is given for some rows only: seen once, a few or many times, or a class if the clone is expanded.

-	TRBV19	-	TRBJ2-3	TGTGCCAGTAGTATTCTTCAAGATACGCAGTATTTT	CASSILQDTQYF
-	TRBV5-1	-	TRBJ2-6	TGCGCCAGCAGCTTGTCCGGCTCTGGGGCCAACGTCCTGACTTTC	CASSLSGSGANVLTF
-	TRBV28	-	TRBJ2-5	TGTGCCAGCAGCCAGTCGATCGAGACCCAGTACTTC	CASSQSIETQYF
-	TRBV18	-	TRBJ1-1	TGTGCCAGCTCCCAGGTGAACACTGAAGCTTTCTTT	CASSQVNTEAFF
once	TRBV5-1	-	TRBJ1-2	TGCGCCAGCAGCTTGGCCCTGGACCCTTCTTATGGCTACACCTTC	CASSLALDPSYGYTF
-	TRBV5-1	-	TRBJ2-7	TGCGCCAGCAGCACCGGGACTTCCCCAGGCGGTTACGAGCAGTACTTC	CASSTGTSPGGYEQYF
-	TRBV11-2	TRBD1	TRBJ2-2	TGTGCCAGCAGCCCAGGCAGGACAGGGCCTACGAACACCGGGGAGCTGTTTTTT	CASSPGRTGPTNTGELFF
-	TRBV7-8	-	TRBJ1-1	TGTGCCAGCAGCTCGCGCCGGGGTTGGACTGAAGCTTTCTTT	CASSSRRGWTEAFF
once	TRBV5-6	-	TRBJ1-2	TGTGCCAGCAGCTTCGACTATGGCTACACCTTC	CASSFDYGYTF
-	TRBV28	-	TRBJ1-2	TGTGGCGGGGGGCGTGTGAACTATGGCTACACCTTC	CGGGRVNYGYTF
-	TRBV6-5	-	TRBJ1-2	TGTGCCAGCAGTCCCGCGCAGGGTGGCTACACCTTC	CASSPAQGGYTF
once	TRBV15	-	TRBJ2-5	TGTGCCACCAGCAGAGCGGCGACAGGTTACCAAGAGACCCAGTACTTC	CATSRAATGYQETQYF
-	TRBV28	TRBD2	TRBJ2-1	TGTGCCAGCAGTTCTAGGACTAGCGGGAGGGACGAGCAGTTCTTC	CASSSRTSGRDEQFF
-	TRBV28	-	TRBJ1-4	TGTGCCACCACAAGGACAGCACCGCGGGCTAATGAAAAACTGTTTTTT	CATTRTAPRANEKLFF
-	TRBV5-1	TRBD2	TRBJ2-5	TGCGCCTGTGTCCTCGGGACTAGCGGGGGAGAGACCCAGTACTTC	CACVLGTSGGETQYF
-	TRBV6-1	TRBD2	TRBJ2-7	TGTGCCAGCAGTCGGACTAGCGGGAACGGATACGAGCAGTACTTC	CASSRTSGNGYEQYF
-	TRBV7-2	-	TRBJ1-1	TGTGCCAGCAGCAAACAGGGAGCACTAATGAACACTGAAGCTTTCTTT	CASSKQGALMNTEAFF
-	TRBV6-6	-	TRBJ2-7	TGTGCCAGCAGTCCAAATCGAGGTACCGGCTCCTACGAGCAGTACTTC	CASSPNRGTGSYEQYF
-	TRBV21-1	-	TRBJ2-1	TGTGCCAGCAGCAGGTCTAGCATTGGCTCCTACAATGAGCAGTTCTTC	CASSRSSIGSYNEQFF
-	TRBV6-6	TRBD1	TRBJ2-5	TGTGCCAGCAGTTACTCGAGAGGGGGCGGGGAGACCCAGTACTTC	CASSYSRGGGETQYF
-	TRBV28	TRBD1	TRBJ1-1	TGTGCCGCAAGACAGGGGCAAGAAAAGAACACTGAAGCTTTCTTT	CAARQGQEKNTEAFF
-	TRBV4-1	-	TRBJ2-1	TGCGCCAGCAGCAAAGGTCCGTCCACAGCCCTTCGCAATGAGCAGTTCTTC	CASSKGPSTALRNEQFF
-	TRBV6-6	-	TRBJ1-4	TGTGCCAGCAGTCCCTACAGTTCCACTAATGAAAAACTGTTTTTT	CASSPYSSTNEKLFF
once	TRBV10-3	TRBD1	TRBJ2-5	TGTGCCATCAGCCTCCCCGACAGGGAAGAGACCCAGTACTTC	CAISLPDREETQYF
-	TRBV2	TRBD1	TRBJ2-7	TGTGCCAGCAGTAAGGACAGGGGCGACGAGCAGTACTTC	CASSKDRGDEQYF
-	TRBV6-1	-	TRBJ2-1	TGTGCCAGCAATCGCGGCGGAGCGGCCCTTTTGACGCAGTTCTTC	CASNRGGAALLTQFF
-	TRBV9	TRBD1	TRBJ2-7	TGTGCCAGCAGCCCCACGACAGGGGTCGGCGAGCAGTACTTC	CASSPTTGVGEQYF
-	TRBV4-2	-	TRBJ1-2	TGTGCCAGCAGCCAAGCTCCAGGGAGTAGTCGGGGCTATGGCTACACCTTC	CASSQAPGSSRGYGYTF
-	TRBV2	TRBD2	TRBJ2-5	TGTGCCAGCAGTGAAGGGCTAGCGGGAGTTGAGACCCAGTACTTC	CASSEGLAGVETQYF
-	TRBV5-1	-	TRBJ1-1	TGCGCCAGCAGCGCACAAGGGGGGTACACTGAAGCTTTCTTT	CASSAQGGYTEAFF
-	TRBV4-3	-	TRBJ2-3	TGCGCCAGCAGCCAAGACTTGGGACTGTACAATACGCAGTATTTT	CASSQDLGLYNTQYF
-	TRBV19	-	TRBJ2-7	TGTGCCAGTAGTACTGGGGTGGGGAGGACCTACGAGCAGTACTTC	CASSTGVGRTYEQYF
-	TRBV28	TRBD1	TRBJ1-2	TGTGCCAGCAGTTTAGACAGGGGGTTCTATGGCTACACCTTC	CASSLDRGFYGYTF
once	TRBV6-5	-	TRBJ1-2	TGTGCCGGGCACAGAGATGCCGACTATGGCTACACCTTC	CAGHRDADYGYTF
once	TRBV5-1	TRBD1	TRBJ2-1	TGCGCCAGCAGCTCCGGGACAGGGTATGTCCATGAGCAGTTCTTC	CASSSGTGYVHEQFF